A single sample gave rise to the 26 T cell receptor beta chains below, sequenced in a study of cytomegalovirus exposure and HLA in healthy donors. The PCR ran on 60 Vbeta and 13 Jbeta primers. Some clones are missing from TCRdb's copy, which holds only in-frame ones; the method was immunoSEQ multiplex PCR. The sample has more than 95,000 clones; more than 75% are singletons. Source material: PBMCs. The source of these receptors is a woman in her fifties or sixties in good health and CMV-seropositive.

This chain links TRBV6-6 with TRBJ1-5, with TRBD1 matching over 9 bases. The CDR3 has 14 residues. V trimming: 4 bases; J trimming: 3 bases; junction bases outside the gene matches: 1. CDR1 and CDR2 (germline): MNHNY, SVGAGI (reference sequence). The CDR3 loop is CASSWTGVNQPQHF. CDR3 coding DNA: TGTGCCAGCAGTTGGACAGGGGTCAATCAGCCCCAGCATTTT.

Written as DNA, the CDR3 is TGTGCCAGCAGCCCTAGAGGGGGACAGGTTTATAATTCACCCCTCCACTTT. Its protein is CASSPRGGQVYNSPLHF. This sequence joins TRBV7-2 and TRBJ1-6, with 8 bases aligning to TRBD1. CDR3 length: 17 amino acids. Trimming removed 5 bases from V and 4 bases from J; junction bases left unmatched: 10. CDR1 and CDR2 (germline): SGHTA, FQGNSA.

V usage is TRBV11-3 and J usage is TRBJ2-1, with a tentative D call TRBD1 (5 bases). CDR1 is SGHNT, CDR2 YENEEA, per germline. The V end lost 5 bases, the J end lost 7 bases, and 15 bases lay between the germline ends. This CDR3 spans 14 amino acids. As DNA, the CDR3 is TGTGCCAGCAGCCACCTAAGGGGTGATAATGAGCAGTTCTTC. It specifies CASSHLRGDNEQFF.

J is TRBJ2-5 and V is TRBV11-3; 8 bases align to TRBD2. The J segment lost 4 bases and the V segment lost 5 bases, leaving 3 bases of the junction unmatched. The CDR3 is 13 residues long. Germline V gene data show CDR1 as SGHNT and CDR2 as YENEEA. CDR3 DNA sequence: TGTGCCAGCAGCCCGGGGGGGGGAGAGACCCAGTACTTC. Translated: CASSPGGGETQYF.

This clone was recorded a few times. The chain uses TRBV11-3 and TRBJ2-2; D gene uncertain. This CDR3 region has 17 residues. V was trimmed by 1 base and J by 4 bases, leaving 16 bases between them. CDR1 and CDR2 (germline): SGHNT, YENEEA. CDR3 DNA: TGTGCCAGCAGCTTAGGATCCCTTTCAGCTAGCACCGGGGAGCTGTTTTTT. Its protein product is CASSLGSLSASTGELFF.

The chain carries TRBV4-1 and TRBJ1-5; D may be TRBD1 (6 bases). Per germline, CDR1 MGHRA and CDR2 YSYEKL. This CDR3 has 16 amino acids. The ends were cut back, 4 bases at V and 5 bases at J, with 18 bases in the middle. CDR3: CASSRLPTGRDQPQHF. CDR3 DNA: TGCGCCAGCAGCCGCCTTCCAACAGGGCGCGATCAGCCCCAGCATTTT.

V gene TRBV14 combines with J gene TRBJ1-6; no clear D. The CDR3 sequence is 15 residues long. Trimming took 4 bases from V and 8 from J, leaving 15 bases between them. Germline CDR1 reads SGHDN; CDR2 reads FVKESK. CDR3 in amino acids: CASSLRPGFDSPLHF. CDR3 coding DNA: TGTGCCAGCAGCCTCAGACCGGGGTTTGATTCACCCCTCCACTTT.

This clone was seen once. The chain carries TRBV9 and TRBJ2-5, with 12 bases lining up with TRBD2. The CDR3 has 15 amino acids. The trim removed 4 bases at V and 2 bases at J, leaving 3 bases unmatched. In germline, CDR1 is SGDLS, CDR2 YYNGEE. The CDR3 loop reads CASSLAGGLQETQYF. In DNA, the CDR3 is TGTGCCAGCAGCCTAGCGGGGGGGCTACAAGAGACCCAGTACTTC. The entire variable domain, with the rest obtained from reference TRBV9 and TRBJ2-5, is as follows: DSGVTQTPKHLITATGQRVTLRCSPRSGDLSVYWYQQSLDQGLQFLIQYYNGEERAKGNILERFSAQQFPDLHSELNLSSLELGDSALYFCASSLAGGLQETQYFGPGTRLLVL.

Concerning this clone: The junction does not match germline at one end; this may be a read error. V and J are TRBV7-7 and TRBJ2-1; TRBD1 is a possible D gene (6 bases). CDR1 and CDR2 from the germline V gene are SSHAT and FNYEAQ (reference sequence). CDR3 size: 14 residues. CDR3 sequence: CASSSTGLNNEQFF. As DNA, the CDR3 is TGTGCTAGCAGCAGTACAGGGCTAAACAATGAGCAGTTCTTC.

The chain is built from TRBV6-1 and TRBJ1-1; the D is unclear. CDR1 is MNHNS, CDR2 SASEGT, per germline. This CDR3 is 13 amino acids long. V was pared by 4 bases and J by 2 bases, with 8 bases between. Here the CDR3 DNA reads TGTGCCAGCAGTGTACGGGGAAACACTGAAGCTTTCTTT. Its protein product is CASSVRGNTEAFF.

The rearrangement joins TRBV6-6 to TRBJ2-7; possibly TRBD1 for D (5 bases). V lost 0 bases, J lost 2 bases, and 14 bases lay in between. This CDR3 is built from 16 residues. The germline V gene encodes CDR1 MNHNY and CDR2 SVGAGI (reference sequence). This chain's CDR3 is CASSYSSGAMTYEQYF. CDR3 nucleotides: TGTGCCAGCAGTTACTCTAGTGGGGCGATGACCTACGAGCAGTACTTC.

The chain joins TRBV7-6 to TRBJ2-7, with D maybe TRBD1 (6 bases). The CDR3 covers 13 residues. Looked up from germline, CDR1 is SGHVS and CDR2 is FNYEAQ. V lost 1 base and J lost 6, with 10 bases in between. The CDR3 reads CASSLGGQGEQYF. CDR3 nucleotides: TGTGCCAGCAGCTTAGGGGGGCAAGGCGAGCAGTACTTC.

The chain employs TRBV11-2 and TRBJ2-4; 8 bases fit TRBD1. V dropped 0 bases and J dropped 0; count of bases not matched to a gene: 13. This CDR3 comprises 20 residues. Per the germline V gene, CDR1 is SGHAT and CDR2 is FQNNGV. The CDR3 region has the DNA TGTGCCAGCAGCTTAGAAGCGCCAGGGGGCTTCCTACTAGCCAAAAACATTCAGTACTTC. It yields the protein CASSLEAPGGFLLAKNIQYF.

V and J are TRBV29-1 and TRBJ1-1; tentatively, D is TRBD1 (6 bases). The ends were cut back, 0 bases at V and 2 bases at J, with 16 bases in the middle. Germline CDR1 SQVTM, CDR2 ANQGSEA. The CDR3 consists of 16 residues. The DNA of the CDR3 is TGCAGCGTTGAAGATAAGGGGGGGCGATTAAACACTGAAGCTTTCTTT. Translated, it gives CSVEDKGGRLNTEAFF.

This clone was seen only a few times. This chain joins TRBV29-1 and TRBJ2-5; 9 bases map to TRBD1. Germline trimming cut 6 bases from V and 4 bases from J; bases unmatched to any gene: 6. The germline V gene encodes CDR1 SQVTM and CDR2 ANQGSEA. The CDR3 runs 13 residues. CDR3 bases: TGCAGCGTGGAACAGGGGGCGGCAGAGACCCAGTACTTC. This codes for CSVEQGAAETQYF.

This chain uses TRBV30 with TRBJ2-7; 8 bases fit TRBD1. With 5 bases clipped from V and 6 bases from J, the junction kept 9 bases outside the gene matches. Germline CDR1 is GTSNPN and CDR2 is SVGIG (reference sequence). The CDR3 extends over 13 amino acids. The CDR3 DNA sequence: TGTGCCTGGTCTGCCTGGACAGGGCTCGAGCAGTACTTC. This encodes CAWSAWTGLEQYF.

V is TRBV28 and J is TRBJ2-1; maybe TRBD2 (6 bases). V shed 8 bases and J shed 6 bases, with 17 bases lying between them. The CDR3 runs 14 residues. Germline CDR1 MDHEN, CDR2 SYDVKM. CDR3 protein: CASYGTQYVNEQFF. CDR3 in DNA: TGTGCCAGCTACGGGACTCAATACGTCAATGAGCAGTTCTTC.

The genes are TRBV6-1 and TRBJ2-1, with 9 bases that match TRBD1. The V segment lost 7 bases and the J segment 9 bases; nucleotides outside the gene matches: 13. From germline, CDR1 is MNHNS and CDR2 SASEGT. The CDR3 has 15 amino acids. The CDR3 loop is CASTLGQGHFVEQFF. DNA of the CDR3: TGTGCCAGCACCCTGGGACAGGGTCATTTCGTTGAGCAGTTCTTC.

The rearrangement joins TRBV13 to TRBJ2-7; weak D call: TRBD2 (5 bases). The V end was cut by 3 bases, the J end by 3 bases, with 12 bases between. Germline CDR1 and CDR2: PRHDT and FYEKMQ (reference sequence). This CDR3 comprises 14 residues. The CDR3 coding sequence is TGTGCCAGCAGCTTTAGCGAAATGGGCTACGAGCAGTACTTC. Protein: CASSFSEMGYEQYF.

This chain links TRBV9 with TRBJ2-3; the D is unclear. CDR1 and CDR2 (germline): SGDLS, YYNGEE. Trimming stripped 1 base from V and 5 bases from J, with 5 bases between. The CDR3 has 12 residues. CDR3 protein: CASSVIVDTQYF. The CDR3 DNA reads TGTGCCAGCAGCGTAATAGTAGATACGCAGTATTTT.

V gene TRBV27 combines with J gene TRBJ2-7, with 8 bases matching TRBD2. This CDR3 region has 16 residues. With V trimmed by 6 bases and J by 4 bases, 14 bases remained unmatched. CDR1 and CDR2 from the germline V gene are MNHEY and SMNVEV (reference sequence). The CDR3 DNA is TGTGCCAGCAGCAGATCCTCCCCGGGGGGGTTGTACGAGCAGTACTTC. It encodes CASSRSSPGGLYEQYF.

About this clone: At the DNA level, this CDR3 is encoded by other sequences in the same sample as well. This chain uses TRBV29-1 with TRBJ1-1, with TRBD1 identical over 9 bases. Germline CDR1 SQVTM, CDR2 ANQGSEA. Trimming cost V 4 bases and J 2 bases; bases outside gene matches: 2. CDR3 size: 13 residues. The chain's CDR3 is CSVGDRVNTEAFF. Written as DNA, the CDR3 is TGCAGCGTTGGGGACAGGGTTAACACTGAAGCTTTCTTT.

The genes are TRBV4-1 and TRBJ2-1, with 10 bases that match TRBD1. V lost 4 bases, J lost 3 bases, and 3 bases stayed unmatched. The germline CDR1 and CDR2 sequences are MGHRA and YSYEKL. The CDR3 extends over 15 amino acids. In DNA form, the CDR3 reads TGCGCCAGCAGCCTAAGGACAGGGGGCTACAATGAGCAGTTCTTC. Amino acid sequence: CASSLRTGGYNEQFF.

The chain recombines TRBV28 with TRBJ2-1; 10 bases align to TRBD1. Losses at the gene ends were 6 bases for V and 4 bases for J; bases not matched to a gene: 6. Germline V CDR1 and CDR2: MDHEN, SYDVKM. This CDR3 region has 15 residues. The CDR3 protein is CASSPDRGDYNEQFF. CDR3 DNA: TGTGCCAGCAGCCCGGACAGGGGGGATTACAATGAGCAGTTCTTC.

This clone was detected only once. This chain joins TRBV30 and TRBJ2-1, with TRBD2 matching 8 bases. Germline loops: CDR1 GTSNPN, CDR2 SVGIG (reference sequence). V lost 0 bases to trimming and J lost 4 bases; unmatched junction nucleotides: 5. The CDR3 spans 15 residues. CDR3 in amino acids: CAWSVQAGVYNEQFF. The CDR3 nucleotides read TGTGCCTGGAGTGTACAAGCGGGGGTGTACAATGAGCAGTTCTTC.

The J gene is TRBJ1-1, the V gene TRBV5-1; no definite D call. This CDR3 comprises 13 residues. CDR1 and CDR2 from the germline V gene are SGHRS and YFSETQ. The V gene lost 2 bases and the J gene lost 0 bases, with 5 bases spanning the gap. The CDR3 coding sequence is TGCGCCAGCAGCTTTGCGGTGAACACTGAAGCTTTCTTT. Translated, it gives CASSFAVNTEAFF.